This entry lists 26 T cell receptor beta chains sequenced from one sample in a study of T cell repertoires in cytomegalovirus infection. TCRdb itself ran the reads through MiXCR, one entry per CDR3 protein. The repertoire has a few hundred thousand distinct CDR3 sequences, over 7.5% of them found once; the top ten carry approximately 4.7%. The sample taken for sequencing was PBMCs. Receptors were obtained from a human donor in good health (CMV status not recorded). Some clones in this sample may be carry-over from other donors' samples.

This clonotype came up many times. The V call is TRBV7-9, the J call TRBJ1-1; maybe TRBD1 (6 bases). Germline assignment: CDR1 SEHNR and CDR2 FQNEAQ (reference sequence). Trimming stripped 5 bases from V and 4 bases from J, with 17 bases between. The CDR3 spans 15 residues. This CDR3 reads CASSDDTGSGTEAFF. CDR3 DNA: TGTGCCAGCAGCGATGATACAGGGTCGGGCACTGAAGCTTTCTTT.

The gene calls are TRBV7-6 and TRBJ2-5, with D uncertain. Deletions cut 6 bases from V and 7 bases from J, with 12 bases between. The CDR3 is made up of 12 amino acids. The germline V gene encodes CDR1 SGHVS and CDR2 FNYEAQ. This chain's CDR3 is CASSRLLATQYF. For the CDR3, the DNA is TGTGCCAGCAGTCGTTTACTGGCGACCCAGTACTTC.

The table lists this clonotype with many counts. The chain has TRBV30 and TRBJ1-3; TRBD1 might be the D (6 bases). Trimming removed 4 bases at V and 0 bases at J, with 13 bases between. CDR1 and CDR2 from the germline V gene are GTSNPN and SVGIG (reference sequence). The CDR3 covers 15 residues. CDR3 bases: TGTGCCTGGATACAGGGCCGAAGCTCTGGAAACACCATATATTTT. Its protein is CAWIQGRSSGNTIYF.

The J gene is TRBJ2-3, the V gene TRBV12-3 or TRBV12-4; D gene ambiguous. The CDR3 extends over 15 amino acids. Trimming pared 6 bases from V and 1 base from J, leaving 14 bases between. CDR3 nucleotides: TGTGCCAGCAGGCTGCTAGGAGTAGGCACAGATACGCAGTATTTT. Residues: CASRLLGVGTDTQYF.

This clonotype came up many times. V is TRBV7-6 and J is TRBJ2-7, with 7 bases lining up with TRBD1. In germline, CDR1 is SGHVS, CDR2 FNYEAQ. The trim removed 5 bases at V and 0 bases at J, leaving 4 bases unmatched. The CDR3 is made up of 14 amino acids. The CDR3 loop reads CASSPRDSSYEQYF. DNA for the CDR3: TGTGCCAGCAGCCCCCGGGACAGCTCCTACGAGCAGTACTTC.

This clonotype has just a few counts. This chain connects TRBV28 to TRBJ2-7; D gene ambiguous. CDR1 MDHEN and CDR2 SYDVKM come from the germline V gene. Trimming took 8 bases from V and 3 from J, leaving 8 bases between them. The CDR3 covers 11 residues. The CDR3 loop reads CASGPFYEQYF. The CDR3 nucleotides read TGTGCCAGCGGACCTTTCTACGAGCAGTACTTC.

Written as DNA, the CDR3 is TGCAGTGCGGTCCCGGGATCTAATTCACCCCTCCACTTT. Amino acids: CSAVPGSNSPLHF. V usage is TRBV20-1 and J usage is TRBJ1-6; D unresolved. From germline, CDR1 is DFQATT and CDR2 SNEGSKA (reference sequence). Trimming took off 6 bases at V and 6 bases at J, with 12 bases between the two ends. CDR3 length: 13 residues.

The CDR3 nucleotides are TGTGCCAGCAGCCGACGACAGAATCGGGGCAATGAGCAGTTCTTC. Encoded protein: CASSRRQNRGNEQFF. The genes are TRBV7-6 and TRBJ2-1, with D perhaps given as TRBD1 or TRBD2 (5 bases each). This CDR3 has 15 amino acids. Deletions cut 5 bases from V and 6 bases from J, with 17 bases between. The V gene's germline CDR1 is SGHVS and CDR2 FNYEAQ.

This clonotype was detected many times. This chain joins TRBV7-2 and TRBJ1-3; D ambiguous. The CDR3 consists of 16 residues. The germline CDR1 and CDR2 sequences are SGHTA and FQGNSA. Trimming left V 1 base short and J 4 bases short, with 14 bases between. CDR3 sequence (DNA): TGTGCCAGCAGCTTAGATCCCGCCGCTGGAGGAAACACCATATATTTT. This codes for CASSLDPAAGGNTIYF.

This clonotype showed up many times. The chain carries TRBV7-2 and TRBJ2-7, with D hard to call. V lost 1 base and J 2 bases, leaving 6 bases between the germline ends. The germline V gene encodes CDR1 SGHTA and CDR2 FQGNSA. The CDR3 totals 13 residues. CDR3: CASSLERTYEQYF. The DNA for the CDR3 is TGTGCCAGCAGCTTAGAACGTACCTACGAGCAGTACTTC.

This clonotype was seen a handful of times. The chain uses TRBV12-5 and TRBJ1-1, with D possibly TRBD1 on 5 matching bases. The CDR3 totals 16 residues. V was clipped by 2 bases and J by 4 bases, with 17 bases between them. Germline V gene data show CDR1 as LGHNT and CDR2 as FRNRAP. The CDR3 nucleotides are TGTGCTAGTGGTTTGCCCCCCGGGACGGCCTTCACTGAAGCTTTCTTT. It codes for CASGLPPGTAFTEAFF.

This clonotype was observed a handful of times. The rearrangement links TRBV20-1 to TRBJ1-5; the D is unclear. The germline CDR1 and CDR2 sequences are DFQATT and SNEGSKA (reference sequence). The CDR3 runs 13 residues. V lost 8 bases, J lost 5 bases, and 16 bases lay in between. CDR3 in amino acids: CSSVGSGDQPQHF. The DNA for the CDR3 is TGCAGTTCCGTCGGGAGCGGGGATCAGCCCCAGCATTTT.

This chain links TRBV11-2 with TRBJ2-1; 9 nucleotides align to TRBD2. CDR3 length: 16 amino acids. Trimming took 5 bases from V and 2 from J; bases not matched to a gene: 7. The germline V gene has CDR1 SGHAT and CDR2 FQNNGV. CDR3 in amino acids: CASSPISGSAYNEQFF. The CDR3 nucleotides read TGTGCCAGCAGCCCCATTAGCGGGAGTGCCTACAATGAGCAGTTCTTC.

This clonotype was observed a few times. The chain is built from TRBV27 and TRBJ2-5; 14 bases are shared with TRBD2. Germline-derived CDR1 and CDR2 are MNHEY and SMNVEV (reference sequence). The V gene end was trimmed by 5 bases and the J gene end by 5 bases; junction bases not matched to a gene: 7. The CDR3 contains 16 residues. The CDR3: CASSPTSGRAGETQYF. The CDR3 region has the DNA TGTGCCAGCAGTCCGACTAGCGGGAGGGCCGGGGAGACCCAGTACTTC.

This clonotype came up a few times. The chain has TRBV30 and TRBJ2-2; either TRBD1 or TRBD2 may supply D (5 bases each). CDR3 length equals 12 residues. Per germline, CDR1 GTSNPN and CDR2 SVGIG (reference sequence). V was shortened by 2 bases and J by 11 bases, with 12 bases between the two germline ends. The CDR3 reads CAWSLGVGELFF. In DNA, the CDR3 is TGTGCCTGGAGTTTGGGGGTAGGAGAGCTGTTTTTT.

In DNA, the CDR3 is TGTGCCATCAGTGATAGGGGCGCGGGACAGGTGGTCGGGCAGTACTTC. Encoded protein: CAISDRGAGQVVGQYF. This chain connects TRBV10-3 to TRBJ2-7; 8 bases are shared with TRBD1. Germline V gene data show CDR1 as ENHRY and CDR2 as SYGVKD. J lost 9 bases, V lost 3 bases, and 16 bases had no gene match. The CDR3 loop spans 16 amino acids.

The chain is built from TRBV24-1 and TRBJ2-1; D gene unclear. V gave up 2 bases and J gave up 7 bases, with 5 bases separating them. Germline V gene sequence: CDR1 KGHDR, CDR2 SFDVKD. This CDR3 has 12 amino acids. CDR3 protein: CATSDSLNEQFF. Here the CDR3 DNA reads TGTGCCACCAGTGATTCGTTGAATGAGCAGTTCTTC.

This clonotype showed up many times. The rearrangement links TRBV2 to TRBJ2-2; D may be TRBD1 (5 bases). The CDR3 is 14 residues long. Germline lookup yields CDR1 SNHLY and CDR2 FYNNEI. Trimming removed 6 bases from V and 7 bases from J, with 15 bases in between. The CDR3 loop reads CASSLGQGYGELFF. The CDR3 DNA is TGTGCCAGCAGCTTAGGGCAGGGTTACGGGGAGCTGTTTTTT.

This clonotype was seen only once. The chain uses TRBV6-5 and TRBJ1-4, with D perhaps TRBD1 (5 bases). V lost 6 bases, J lost 3 bases, and 11 bases lay in between. Per the germline V gene, CDR1 is MNHEY and CDR2 is SVGAGI. CDR3 length: 14 amino acids. The CDR3 DNA is TGTGCCAGCAGCGCCAGGGTTGCTAATGAAAAACTGTTTTTT. Translation gives CASSARVANEKLFF.

The chain recombines TRBV12-3 or TRBV12-4 with TRBJ2-5; 15 bases match TRBD2. The CDR3 sequence is 18 residues long. The ends lost 3 bases at V and 4 bases at J; junction bases unmatched: 9. The CDR3 nucleotides read TGTGCCAGCAGTTTGGGACTAGCGGGAGGACCCTCGAGAGAGACCCAGTACTTC. Protein product: CASSLGLAGGPSRETQYF.

At least ten counts were recorded for this clonotype. This chain uses TRBV7-6 with TRBJ2-3; TRBD1 or TRBD2 may be the D gene (5 bases each). Looked up from germline, CDR1 is SGHVS and CDR2 is FNYEAQ. There are 13 residues in the CDR3. V was cut by 6 bases and J by 3 bases, with 10 bases left in between. The DNA of the CDR3 is TGTGCCAGCAGTGGGGGTTTAACAGATACGCAGTATTTT. This translates into CASSGGLTDTQYF.

This clonotype was detected ten times or more. This chain connects TRBV7-2 to TRBJ1-5; possible D gene TRBD1, 6 bases. The CDR3 loop spans 16 amino acids. Germline values: CDR1 SGHTA, CDR2 FQGNSA. The ends were cut back, 4 bases at V and 4 bases at J, with 17 bases in the middle. CDR3 bases: TGTGCCAGCAGCTCCTTCACAGGGATGGTTAATCAGCCCCAGCATTTT. Translation gives CASSSFTGMVNQPQHF.

This clonotype appeared a few times. V and J are TRBV6-5 and TRBJ2-2; D might be TRBD1 or TRBD2, each matching 5 bases. The CDR3 sequence is 15 residues long. In germline, CDR1 is MNHEY, CDR2 SVGAGI. V shed 2 bases and J shed 3 bases, with 10 bases lying between them. DNA for the CDR3: TGTGCCAGCAGTTACCGTGGGGGATACACCGGGGAGCTGTTTTTT. Its protein is CASSYRGGYTGELFF.

This clonotype was detected many times. The CDR3: CASSLEGGSPGYTF. The CDR3 nucleotides read TGTGCCAGCAGCTTGGAGGGGGGCAGCCCTGGCTACACCTTC. This sequence joins TRBV5-4 and TRBJ1-2, with a possible D match to TRBD1 (6 bases). CDR1 is SGHNT, CDR2 YYREEE, per germline (reference sequence). The V and J ends lost 0 bases and 7 bases respectively, with 13 bases between them. The CDR3 runs 14 residues.

The chain employs TRBV27 and TRBJ1-2, with TRBD1 matching over 9 bases. Trimming took 7 bases from V and 2 from J; bases not matched to a gene: 5. CDR3 length equals 14 residues. Germline V CDR1 and CDR2: MNHEY, SMNVEV (reference sequence). Written as DNA, the CDR3 is TGTGCCAGCACCGAGACAGGGGGGAACTATGGCTACACCTTC. This translates into CASTETGGNYGYTF.

This clonotype was recorded many times. The gene calls are TRBV7-8 and TRBJ2-5; TRBD1 agrees at 8 bases. This CDR3 spans 16 amino acids. V was pared by 1 base and J by 1 base, with 5 bases of the junction left unmatched. Germline CDR1 is SGHVS and CDR2 is FQNEAQ. The CDR3 coding sequence is TGTGCCAGCAGCTTAGGGGCAGGGGGCTTCCAAGAGACCCAGTACTTC. Translating it yields CASSLGAGGFQETQYF. The full variable domain, with the rest looked up from reference TRBV7-8 and TRBJ2-5, is GAGVSQSPRYKVAKRGQDVALRCDPISGHVSLFWYQQALGQGPEFLTYFQNEAQLDKSGLPSDRFFAERPEGSVSTLKIQRTQQEDSAVYLCASSLGAGGFQETQYFGPGTRLLVL.